This T cell receptor beta chain stems from a study of OX40 agonist ivuxolimab in advanced cancers. On the study more broadly: Patients received ivuxolimab, an intravenous treatment, every 2 weeks at 0.01 to 10 mg/kg.

The study's findings and limits: In CD8+ T cells, expanded clones were on average more numerous than in CD4+. Dose levels from 0.1 to 3.0 mg/kg saw CD4+ and CD8+ blood T cells expand clonally by week 6.

Points on this clone: Its specificity is unknown.

Profiled with immunoSEQ multiplex PCR; TCRdb holds only in-frame clones, not every one. The sample yields roughly 20,000 clones, around 88% seen once. Looked up from germline, CDR1 is SGHNT and CDR2 is YYREEE (reference sequence). The length of the CDR3 is 15 residues. V lost 4 bases to trimming and J lost 3 bases, with 16 bases between them. Sequenced here: CD4+ or CD8+ T cells sorted from blood, sampled in a trial of the OX40 agonist ivuxolimab. The clonotype comes from an adult with an advanced solid tumor such as melanoma, head and neck, liver or kidney cancer. The chain carries TRBV5-4 and TRBJ1-2; possibly TRBD1 for D (5 bases). The CDR3 bases are TGTGCCAGCAGCCAGCTGAATGGAGGGGACTATGGCTACACCTTC. Protein product: CASSQLNGGDYGYTF.